The 10 T cell receptor beta chains below all came from one sample that was sequenced in a study of metastatic and nonmetastatic thyroid tumors. MiXCR re-clonotyped the PCR reads for TCRdb. This sample has about 4,700 clones, with approximately 35% found just once. Thyroid surgery was preceded by no treatment in any patient. Sequenced material: adjacent normal tissue. The receptor source for this set is a male donor with papillary thyroid cancer or a benign thyroid nodule (not recorded which). Some clones in this sample may be carry-over from other donors' samples.

V and J are TRBV28 and TRBJ1-2; 8 nucleotides line up with TRBD1. The V and J ends lost 4 bases and 4 bases, in that order; junction bases with no gene match: 5. The germline V gene encodes CDR1 MDHEN and CDR2 SYDVKM. The CDR3 runs 14 residues. The CDR3 loop is CASSSTGGGYGYTF. The CDR3 DNA reads TGTGCCAGCAGTTCCACAGGGGGAGGCTATGGCTACACCTTC.

This chain joins TRBV20-1 and TRBJ1-5; D perhaps matches TRBD1 (6 bases). Germline CDR1 and CDR2: DFQATT and SNEGSKA (reference sequence). Trimming stripped 3 bases from V and 11 bases from J, with 20 bases between. This CDR3 spans 14 amino acids. The CDR3 spells CSASLDSGPGTQHF. In nucleotides, the CDR3 is TGCAGTGCTAGTCTGGACAGCGGCCCGGGGACCCAGCATTTT.

There are a few counts of this clone. The chain links TRBV6-5 to TRBJ2-2; 10 bases are a match to TRBD1. The CDR3 is 16 residues long. CDR1 and CDR2 (germline): MNHEY, SVGAGI. The V segment lost 2 bases and the J segment 5 bases; nucleotides outside the gene matches: 5. The CDR3 coding sequence is TGTGCCAGCAGTTACCCTCGGACAGGGGGAACCGGGGAGCTGTTTTTT. Its protein is CASSYPRTGGTGELFF.

Within the sample, this clone is large. The chain carries TRBV6-1 and TRBJ2-1; 8 bases match TRBD2. There are 14 residues in the CDR3. Germline CDR1 MNHNS, CDR2 SASEGT. V lost 7 bases, J lost 9 bases, and 11 bases stayed unmatched. The CDR3 reads CASNAAGGSGEQFF. In nucleotides, the CDR3 is TGTGCCAGCAATGCTGCGGGAGGATCGGGTGAGCAGTTCTTC.

Only a few counts were recorded for this clone. The rearrangement uses TRBV6-1 and TRBJ2-5; possibly TRBD1 for D (6 bases). The CDR3 runs to 11 residues. Germline CDR1 is MNHNS and CDR2 is SASEGT. V gave up 8 bases and J gave up 7 bases, with 11 bases separating them. The CDR3 region has the DNA TGTGCCAGCGGGACAAAGGGGACCCAGTACTTC. This sequence encodes CASGTKGTQYF.

This clone has a handful of counts. This chain connects TRBV6-2 or TRBV6-3 to TRBJ1-1; D is perhaps TRBD1 (5 bases). V lost 6 bases and J 3 bases, leaving 11 bases between the germline ends. Germline V gene data show CDR1 as MNHEY and CDR2 as SVGEGT. This CDR3 is 13 amino acids long. CDR3 nucleotide sequence: TGTGCCAGCAGACCTGACAGCCACACTGAAGCTTTCTTT. Residues: CASRPDSHTEAFF.

This chain uses TRBV6-1 with TRBJ2-2; 13 nucleotides line up with TRBD2. Looked up from germline, CDR1 is MNHNS and CDR2 is SASEGT. This CDR3 is 16 amino acids long. V trimming: 3 bases; J trimming: 3 bases; junction bases outside the gene matches: 1. The CDR3 region is CASSDGLAGDTGELFF. CDR3 coding DNA: TGTGCCAGCAGTGATGGACTAGCGGGAGACACCGGGGAGCTGTTTTTT.

In its sample, this clone ranks as medium-sized. The chain is built from TRBV5-1 and TRBJ2-1; 7 nucleotides match TRBD2. CDR1 and CDR2 from the germline V gene are SGHRS and YFSETQ. Losses at the gene ends were 0 bases for V and 3 bases for J; bases not matched to a gene: 6. The CDR3 runs to 16 residues. For the CDR3, the DNA is TGCGCCAGCAGCTTGGTTTATCCGGGAGGCTACAATGAGCAGTTCTTC. Translation gives CASSLVYPGGYNEQFF.

As concerns this clone: The junction does not match germline at one end; this may be a read error. V usage is TRBV6-5 and J usage is TRBJ2-2, with D possibly matching TRBD2 (6 bases). The V gene's germline CDR1 is MNHEY and CDR2 SVGAGI. The CDR3 spans 16 residues. CDR3 nucleotide sequence: TGTGCCAGCAGTTACTCGTGGGGTGCGAACACCGGGGGGCTGTTTTTT. Its protein is CASSYSWGANTGGLFF.

CDR3 loop: CASSLTGVNYGYTF. The CDR3 nucleotides are TGTGCCAGCAGTTTAACAGGAGTAAACTATGGCTACACCTTC. The rearrangement joins TRBV28 to TRBJ1-2, with a possible D match to TRBD1 (5 bases). Germline V gene lookup returns CDR1 MDHEN and CDR2 SYDVKM. CDR3 length: 14 amino acids. V was trimmed by 2 bases and J by 2 bases, leaving 9 bases between them.